This T cell receptor (beta chain) appears in the sequencing data of a study of regulatory dendritic cells for organ transplantation. The germline V gene has CDR1 SGHTA and CDR2 FQGTGA. The CDR3 covers 13 residues. V was clipped by 5 bases and J by 5 bases; unmatched bases: 6. Assay: immunoSEQ multiplex PCR; the TCRdb copy retains only in-frame clones and omits some. The data contain some 29,000 clones, roughly 80% of them singletons. FACS sorted CD4+ or CD8+ T cells into CD45RA+ naive and CD45RO+ memory. Study-wide findings and caveats: Memory T cells were less diverse than naive, with memory CD8+ most oligoclonal. Alloreactive memory CD8+ T cell pools varied considerably between individuals. Memory CD8+ clonal expansion seemed more limited with regulatory than mature dendritic cells.

Concerning this clone itself: Its antigen is unknown.

The rearrangement uses TRBV7-3 and TRBJ2-7, with TRBD1 matching over 7 bases. This clonotype originated in a human donor in good health. The sample comprised naive CD4+ T cells from blood. Subset described: CD45RA+ naive T cells. CDR3: CASSPRQGHEQYF. The CDR3 bases are TGTGCCAGCAGCCCACGACAGGGCCACGAGCAGTACTTC.